This record looks at one T cell receptor beta chain sequence and its context. This sample is part of a study of blood T cell repertoires in COVID-19. Study details: Samples representing acute and convalescent COVID-19 were sourced from the United States, Italy and Spain. T cells, B-cell-depleted T cells, or PBMCs provided the cDNA or gDNA that served as material.

As originally analysed: Amplification with reference gene primers provided the estimates of nucleated cell counts. Some clones are missing from TCRdb's copy, which holds only in-frame ones; the method was immunoSEQ multiplex PCR. V and J calls and clone size follow that table, whereas D and trimming were derived from the DNA. The sample includes roughly 260,000 clones, approximately 82% of them seen just once. The origin of this receptor is a woman at least 80 years old with active or convalescent COVID-19. The material sequenced was peripheral blood.

Written as DNA, the CDR3 is TGTGCCAGCTCACCATCGGCGGTCTACAATGAGCAGTTCTTC. This encodes CASSPSAVYNEQFF. The chain combines TRBV18 with TRBJ2-1; D is undetermined. CDR1 and CDR2 from the germline V gene are KGHSH and LQKENI. The CDR3 runs 14 residues. V was clipped by 2 bases and J by 3 bases, with 8 bases between them. The variable domain in full, completed from reference TRBV18 and TRBJ2-1, reads NAGVMQNPRHLVRRRGQEARLRCSPMKGHSHVYWYRQLPEEGLKFMVYLQKENIIDESGMPKERFSAEFPKEGPSILRIQQVVRGDSAAYFCASSPSAVYNEQFFGPGTRLTVL.